These 19 T cell receptor beta chains were all obtained from the same sample, sequenced in a study of cytomegalovirus exposure and HLA in healthy donors. Measured with immunoSEQ multiplex PCR; TCRdb has only the in-frame clones, and not every one. Among 130,000 to 150,000 clones listed, 80% to 90% were seen once. Sample: PBMCs. Receptors were obtained from a woman between 18 and 29 years old in good health and CMV-seropositive.

The chain links TRBV4-2 to TRBJ1-1, with D hard to call. V was cut by 0 bases and J by 0 bases, with 11 bases left in between. There are 16 residues in the CDR3. The germline CDR1 and CDR2 sequences are LGHNA and YNFKEQ. The CDR3 nucleotides are TGTGCCAGCAGCCAAGAGCAGTTTACTATGAACACTGAAGCTTTCTTT. Protein product: CASSQEQFTMNTEAFF.

In DNA, the CDR3 is TGTGCCAGCAGCGGGTCGGATGGCTACACCTTC. Its translation is CASSGSDGYTF. The chain carries TRBV9 and TRBJ1-2; D remains unclear. V was shortened by 3 bases and J by 6 bases, with 6 bases between the two germline ends. The germline V gene encodes CDR1 SGDLS and CDR2 YYNGEE. This CDR3 spans 11 amino acids.

J is TRBJ2-3 and V is TRBV4-1; 7 positions agree with TRBD2. This CDR3 is 19 amino acids long. CDR1 and CDR2 from the germline V gene are MGHRA and YSYEKL. V was clipped by 3 bases and J by 4 bases; unmatched bases: 19. The CDR3 bases are TGCGCCAGCAGCCATCCCCTCGGGGGGTTGTTTTCCCCAGCAGATACGCAGTATTTT. This gives the protein CASSHPLGGLFSPADTQYF.

The V gene is TRBV30, the J gene TRBJ2-7; 8 nucleotides agree with TRBD1. From germline, CDR1 is GTSNPN and CDR2 SVGIG (reference sequence). This CDR3 is 15 amino acids long. V trimming: 4 bases; J trimming: 7 bases; junction bases outside the gene matches: 15. CDR3 protein: CAWISRQGSGREQYF. DNA of the CDR3: TGTGCCTGGATTAGTCGACAGGGGTCGGGGAGAGAGCAGTACTTC. Together with reference TRBV30 and TRBJ2-7, the CDR3 gives the full variable domain: SQTIHQWPATLVQPVGSPLSLECTVEGTSNPNLYWYRQAAGRGLQLLFYSVGIGQISSEVPQNLSASRPQDRQFILSSKKLLLSDSGFYLCAWISRQGSGREQYFGPGTRLTVT.

The CDR3 protein is CASSLEGSRRVLNSPLHF. CDR3 in DNA: TGTGCCAGCAGTCTGGAGGGTTCGAGGCGGGTATTGAATTCACCCCTCCACTTT. The chain recombines TRBV5-6 with TRBJ1-6; no clear D gene. The CDR3 spans 18 residues. V was pared by 5 bases and J by 7 bases, with 25 bases between. Germline V CDR1 and CDR2: SGHDT, YYEEEE.

The genes are TRBV6-5 and TRBJ2-5; 7 bases are shared with TRBD2. The germline CDR1 and CDR2 sequences are MNHEY and SVGAGI. This CDR3 comprises 13 residues. V dropped 4 bases and J dropped 3; count of bases not matched to a gene: 2. CDR3 region: CASSFGGKETQYF. In DNA, the CDR3 is TGTGCCAGCAGTTTCGGGGGGAAAGAGACCCAGTACTTC.

V gene TRBV5-6 combines with J gene TRBJ1-1; D ambiguous. Deletions cut 4 bases from V and 4 bases from J, with 14 bases between. Germline-derived CDR1 and CDR2 are SGHDT and YYEEEE. The CDR3 spans 14 residues. The CDR3 spells CASSPDGGATEAFF. DNA for the CDR3: TGTGCCAGCAGCCCCGACGGCGGCGCCACTGAAGCTTTCTTT.

The rearrangement joins TRBV27 to TRBJ2-2; no firm D call. Per the germline V gene, CDR1 is MNHEY and CDR2 is SMNVEV (reference sequence). The CDR3 length is 14 residues. V was shortened by 6 bases and J by 6 bases, with 14 bases between the two germline ends. The CDR3 region has the DNA TGTGCCAGCAGCTTGACTCCCGGGTCCGGGGAGCTGTTTTTT. It encodes CASSLTPGSGELFF.

The chain couples TRBV30 to TRBJ2-5, with 8 bases lining up with TRBD1. V shed 3 bases, J shed 1 base, and the junction held 1 base outside the gene matches. There are 13 residues in the CDR3. Looked up from germline, CDR1 is GTSNPN and CDR2 is SVGIG (reference sequence). CDR3 region: CAWRTGVQETQYF. For the CDR3, the DNA is TGTGCCTGGAGGACAGGGGTCCAAGAGACCCAGTACTTC.

The genes are TRBV4-1 and TRBJ2-7; no reliable D call. The CDR3 spans 14 residues. The germline V gene has CDR1 MGHRA and CDR2 YSYEKL. V was cut by 0 bases and J by 0 bases, with 6 bases left in between. CDR3 in amino acids: CASSQDYLSYEQYF. CDR3 coding DNA: TGCGCCAGCAGCCAAGACTACCTCTCCTACGAGCAGTACTTC.

This clone was counted a single time. The chain joins TRBV5-5 to TRBJ2-7, with TRBD2 matching 9 bases. V gave up 2 bases and J gave up 4 bases; unmatched junction bases: 7. Germline-derived CDR1 and CDR2 are SGHKS and YYEKEE (reference sequence). The CDR3 is made up of 15 amino acids. The CDR3 DNA follows: TGTGCCAGCAGCTTTTTCTCTAGCGGGGCTTACGAGCAGTACTTC. Translation: CASSFFSSGAYEQYF.

This chain links TRBV6-5 with TRBJ1-5; 9 bases line up with TRBD1. V was clipped by 7 bases and J by 7 bases; unmatched bases: 8. Germline lookup yields CDR1 MNHEY and CDR2 SVGAGI. CDR3 length equals 14 residues. In nucleotides, the CDR3 is TGTGCCAGCAAGCAGGACAGGGGTTGGCAGCCCCAGCATTTT. It yields the protein CASKQDRGWQPQHF.

This chain joins TRBV6-1 and TRBJ2-1, with TRBD1 identical over 7 bases. This CDR3 has 15 residues. The V gene's germline CDR1 is MNHNS and CDR2 SASEGT. The junction had 9 bases not matched to a gene; V was cut back by 4 bases and J by 6 bases. CDR3 sequence (DNA): TGTGCCAGCAGTGCCGGGACAGCGACTTTCAATGAGCAGTTCTTC. Amino acids: CASSAGTATFNEQFF.

This clone was seen once. The chain uses TRBV27 and TRBJ1-2, with D uncertain. The ends were cut back, 2 bases at V and 3 bases at J, with 22 bases in the middle. CDR3 length: 18 amino acids. Germline V CDR1 and CDR2: MNHEY, SMNVEV (reference sequence). The DNA for the CDR3 is TGTGCCAGCAGTTTAACGGTGGCAACCTCTTCGGGATACTATGGCTACACCTTC. This codes for CASSLTVATSSGYYGYTF.

V is TRBV5-1 and J is TRBJ1-1; 9 bases match TRBD1. V shed 0 bases and J 4 bases; nucleotides not matched to a gene: 7. The CDR3 spans 16 residues. Germline V CDR1 and CDR2: SGHRS, YFSETQ. Here the CDR3 DNA reads TGCGCCAGCAGCTTGGGGACAGGGGCACGGGGCACTGAAGCTTTCTTT. It yields the protein CASSLGTGARGTEAFF.

The rearrangement uses TRBV5-4 and TRBJ2-2; TRBD1 matches at 10 bases. The CDR3 contains 17 residues. J lost 6 bases, V lost 7 bases, and 15 bases had no gene match. Looked up from germline, CDR1 is SGHNT and CDR2 is YYREEE (reference sequence). CDR3 in DNA: TGTGCCAGCGGGAGGGACAGGGGCACTCCAAAGGCCGGGGAGCTGTTTTTT. Translated, it gives CASGRDRGTPKAGELFF.

The V gene is TRBV7-2, the J gene TRBJ1-1; TRBD1 matches at 10 bases. The germline gives CDR1 SGHTA, CDR2 FQGNSA. V shed 3 bases and J 1 base; nucleotides not matched to a gene: 2. The length of the CDR3 is 15 residues. The CDR3 nucleotides read TGTGCCAGCAGCTTGAGGACAGGGGGGAACACTGAAGCTTTCTTT. Translated, it gives CASSLRTGGNTEAFF.

This clone has a single count. V gene TRBV9 combines with J gene TRBJ2-3; 9 bases line up with TRBD2. The ends lost 0 bases at V and 5 bases at J; junction bases unmatched: 7. Per the germline V gene, CDR1 is SGDLS and CDR2 is YYNGEE. The CDR3 spans 16 residues. CDR3 nucleotide sequence: TGTGCCAGCAGCGTAGAGGGCGGGGGGGGCCTAGATACGCAGTATTTT. Translation: CASSVEGGGGLDTQYF.

The chain links TRBV6-6 to TRBJ1-1, with D perhaps TRBD1 (5 bases). The CDR3 sequence is 16 residues long. CDR1 and CDR2 from the germline V gene are MNHNY and SVGAGI (reference sequence). V was shortened by 7 bases and J by 4 bases, with 22 bases between the two germline ends. CDR3 sequence (DNA): TGTGCCAGCATTCCAACCCCCCAGGGTGGTGGCACTGAAGCTTTCTTT. Its translation: CASIPTPQGGGTEAFF.